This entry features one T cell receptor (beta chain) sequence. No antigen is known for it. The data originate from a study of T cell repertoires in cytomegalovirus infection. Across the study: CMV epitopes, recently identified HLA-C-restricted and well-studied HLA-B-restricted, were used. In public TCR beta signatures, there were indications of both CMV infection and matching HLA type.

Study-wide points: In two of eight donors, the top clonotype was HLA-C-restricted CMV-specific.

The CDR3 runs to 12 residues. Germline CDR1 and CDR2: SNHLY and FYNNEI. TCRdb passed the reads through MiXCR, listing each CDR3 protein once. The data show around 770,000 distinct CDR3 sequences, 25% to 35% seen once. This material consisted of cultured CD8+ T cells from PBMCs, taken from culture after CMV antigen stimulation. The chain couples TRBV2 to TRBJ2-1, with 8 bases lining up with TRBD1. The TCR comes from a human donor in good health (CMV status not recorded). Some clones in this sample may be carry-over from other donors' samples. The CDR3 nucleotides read TGTGTGAGCCCAGGGGGCCGATATGAGCAGTTCTTC. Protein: CVSPGGRYEQFF.